This is a list of T cell receptor beta chains from one sample in a study of cytomegalovirus exposure and HLA in healthy donors. Measured with immunoSEQ multiplex PCR; TCRdb has only the in-frame clones, and not every one. The sample shows 110,000 to 150,000 clones, over 70% of them seen only once. The specimen was PBMCs. These receptors all come from a man aged 35 to 55 in good health and CMV-seronegative. Each CDR3 is given with its conserved first and last residue. The D gene is left open where the match is weak. Size is omitted from some rows. Given values are once, few, many or a class for expanded clones.

V gene,D gene,clone size,J gene,CDR3 protein,CDR3 DNA
TRBV15,TRBD1,.,TRBJ2-7,CATSREAPPDRGNEQYF,TGTGCCACCAGCAGAGAGGCCCCTCCGGACAGGGGAAACGAGCAGTACTTC
TRBV5-1,TRBD1,.,TRBJ1-1,CASWTGASHTEAFF,TGCGCCAGCTGGACAGGGGCCAGTCACACTGAAGCTTTCTTT
TRBV10-1,TRBD2,.,TRBJ2-2,CASVKTSGGPNTGELFF,TGCGCCAGCGTAAAGACTAGCGGGGGCCCTAACACCGGGGAGCTGTTTTTT
TRBV30,.,.,TRBJ2-7,CAWSSRLFEQYF,TGTGCCTGGAGCTCGAGGCTGTTCGAGCAGTACTTC
TRBV2,.,.,TRBJ1-6,CASSEGGTGYNSPLHF,TGTGCCAGCAGTGAAGGCGGAACAGGGTATAATTCCCCCCTCCACTTT
TRBV9,.,.,TRBJ2-5,CASSVEETGLQETQYF,TGTGCCAGCAGCGTAGAGGAGACAGGATTACAAGAGACCCAGTACTTC
TRBV6-1,TRBD1,.,TRBJ2-7,CASSSGTGGPYEQYF,TGTGCCAGCAGTTCCGGGACAGGGGGTCCCTACGAGCAGTACTTC
TRBV11-3,.,.,TRBJ2-1,CASSHDSFGYNEQFF,TGTGCCAGCAGCCATGATAGCTTTGGGTACAATGAGCAGTTCTTC
TRBV5-1,TRBD1,.,TRBJ1-2,CASSLPGQGSNGYTF,TGCGCCAGCAGCTTGCCGGGACAGGGGAGCAATGGCTACACCTTC
TRBV9,TRBD1,.,TRBJ1-3,CASSVGQGAGGNTIYF,TGTGCCAGCAGCGTAGGACAGGGGGCGGGAGGAAACACCATATATTTT
TRBV5-4,TRBD2,once,TRBJ2-1,CASSLYSGGAWSYNEQFF,TGTGCCAGCAGCTTGTATAGCGGGGGGGCCTGGTCCTACAATGAGCAGTTCTTC
TRBV6-5,TRBD1,few,TRBJ1-1,CASRSGTANTEAFF,TGTGCCAGCAGGTCCGGGACAGCAAACACTGAAGCTTTCTTT
TRBV5-1,.,.,TRBJ1-3,CASSLGASGNTIYF,TGCGCCAGCAGCTTGGGGGCCTCTGGAAACACCATATATTTT
TRBV5-1,TRBD1,.,TRBJ1-4,CASSPGTGGEKLFF,TGCGCCAGCAGCCCAGGGACAGGGGGTGAAAAACTGTTTTTT
TRBV5-4,.,few,TRBJ2-3,CASSLEAASTDTQYF,TGTGCCAGCAGCTTGGAAGCTGCTAGCACAGATACGCAGTATTTT
TRBV25-1,.,.,TRBJ1-2,CASSEWPERGSFGYTF,TGTGCCAGCAGTGAATGGCCGGAGCGGGGTTCCTTTGGCTACACCTTC
TRBV28,.,.,TRBJ1-4,CASSFVSEKLFF,TGTGCCAGCAGTTTTGTATCTGAAAAACTGTTTTTT
TRBV14,.,once,TRBJ2-5,CASSLHRTTETQYF,TGTGCCAGCAGCCTACACAGGACTACAGAGACCCAGTACTTC
TRBV14,TRBD1,.,TRBJ2-1,CASSQDPPGQVHEQFF,TGTGCCAGCAGCCAAGACCCTCCGGGACAGGTTCATGAGCAGTTCTTC
TRBV5-1,TRBD2,.,TRBJ2-1,CASSLRLAGAQGNEQFF,TGCGCCAGCAGCCTACGACTAGCGGGGGCCCAGGGAAATGAGCAGTTCTTC
TRBV18,TRBD1,once,TRBJ2-2,CASSQKETPGQTYTGELFF,TGTGCCAGCTCCCAAAAGGAGACTCCGGGACAGACTTACACCGGGGAGCTGTTTTTT
TRBV27,TRBD2,.,TRBJ2-3,CASSLSVAGALGDTQYF,TGTGCCAGCAGTTTATCGGTAGCGGGGGCGCTGGGAGATACGCAGTATTTT
TRBV15,TRBD1,.,TRBJ1-4,CATSRDGQGDEKLFF,TGTGCCACCAGCAGAGATGGACAGGGGGATGAAAAACTGTTTTTT
TRBV7-9,TRBD1,.,TRBJ2-6,CASSSRTGGARGANVLTF,TGTGCCAGCAGCTCAAGAACAGGGGGCGCGAGGGGGGCCAACGTCCTGACTTTC
TRBV9,TRBD2,.,TRBJ2-1,CASSVVGTSGGVNEQFF,TGTGCCAGCAGCGTAGTAGGGACTAGCGGGGGGGTCAATGAGCAGTTCTTC
TRBV14,.,.,TRBJ2-5,CASSSLASSETQYF,TGTGCCAGCAGCTCCCTCGCATCGAGCGAGACCCAGTACTTC
TRBV6-5,.,once,TRBJ1-5,CASSESRANQPQHF,TGTGCCAGCAGTGAGAGCAGGGCGAATCAGCCCCAGCATTTT
TRBV28,.,.,TRBJ2-2,CASLFAQNTGELFF,TGTGCCAGCCTATTTGCCCAGAACACCGGGGAGCTGTTTTTT
TRBV28,TRBD1,.,TRBJ1-2,CASSLGQGRWYGYTF,TGTGCCAGCAGTCTAGGACAGGGGAGATGGTATGGCTACACCTTC
TRBV19,.,.,TRBJ1-4,CASSIKGATNEKLFF,TGTGCCAGTAGTATAAAAGGGGCGACTAATGAAAAACTGTTTTTT
TRBV6-1,.,.,TRBJ1-1,CASRATERLLGAFF,TGTGCCAGCAGAGCGACAGAGCGTCTCTTGGGAGCTTTCTTT
TRBV7-9,.,once,TRBJ2-7,CASNQGYGEQYF,TGTGCCAGCAACCAGGGGTATGGGGAGCAGTACTTC
TRBV27,.,.,TRBJ2-2,CASTGSGELFF,TGTGCCAGCACCGGGTCCGGGGAGCTGTTTTTT
TRBV30,.,.,TRBJ1-3,CAWSGEGSGNTIYF,TGTGCCTGGAGCGGCGAGGGCTCAGGAAACACCATATATTTT
TRBV5-6,TRBD1,once,TRBJ2-7,CASSLTGTGVYEQYF,TGTGCCAGCAGCTTAACCGGGACAGGGGTGTACGAGCAGTACTTC
TRBV5-8,TRBD1,few,TRBJ1-4,CASSSTGGLFF,TGTGCCAGCAGTTCGACAGGGGGACTGTTTTTT
TRBV19,.,.,TRBJ1-1,CASSGQLNTEAFF,TGTGCCAGTAGCGGACAGCTTAACACTGAAGCTTTCTTT
TRBV2,TRBD1,.,TRBJ2-3,CASSEDGGQGARYF,TGTGCCAGCAGTGAAGATGGAGGGCAGGGGGCGCGGTATTTT
TRBV27,TRBD1,.,TRBJ1-5,CASSHRGQPQHF,TGTGCCAGCAGTCACAGGGGTCAGCCCCAGCATTTT
TRBV5-8,.,.,TRBJ2-1,CASSVGVTFNEQFF,TGTGCCAGCAGCGTAGGGGTTACCTTCAATGAGCAGTTCTTC
TRBV19,TRBD1,.,TRBJ2-5,CASSVGQGQETQYF,TGTGCCAGTAGTGTGGGACAGGGGCAAGAGACCCAGTACTTC
TRBV6-1,TRBD1,once,TRBJ1-4,CASRQGANEKLFF,TGTGCCAGCAGACAGGGGGCTAATGAAAAACTGTTTTTT
TRBV27,.,.,TRBJ1-2,CASSANRGGGYGYTF,TGTGCCAGCAGTGCTAACCGGGGGGGTGGCTATGGCTACACCTTC